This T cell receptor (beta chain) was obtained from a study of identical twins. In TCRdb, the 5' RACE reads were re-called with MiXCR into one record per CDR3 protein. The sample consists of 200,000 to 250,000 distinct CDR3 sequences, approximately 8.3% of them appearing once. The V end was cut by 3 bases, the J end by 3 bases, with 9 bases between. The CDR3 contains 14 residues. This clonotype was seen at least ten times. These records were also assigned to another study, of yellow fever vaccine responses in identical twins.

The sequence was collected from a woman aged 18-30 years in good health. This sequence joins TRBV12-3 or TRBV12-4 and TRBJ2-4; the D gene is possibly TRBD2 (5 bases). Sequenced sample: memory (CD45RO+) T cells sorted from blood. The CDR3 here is CASSFSDGKNIQYF. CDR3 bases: TGTGCCAGCAGTTTTAGCGACGGCAAAAACATTCAGTACTTC.